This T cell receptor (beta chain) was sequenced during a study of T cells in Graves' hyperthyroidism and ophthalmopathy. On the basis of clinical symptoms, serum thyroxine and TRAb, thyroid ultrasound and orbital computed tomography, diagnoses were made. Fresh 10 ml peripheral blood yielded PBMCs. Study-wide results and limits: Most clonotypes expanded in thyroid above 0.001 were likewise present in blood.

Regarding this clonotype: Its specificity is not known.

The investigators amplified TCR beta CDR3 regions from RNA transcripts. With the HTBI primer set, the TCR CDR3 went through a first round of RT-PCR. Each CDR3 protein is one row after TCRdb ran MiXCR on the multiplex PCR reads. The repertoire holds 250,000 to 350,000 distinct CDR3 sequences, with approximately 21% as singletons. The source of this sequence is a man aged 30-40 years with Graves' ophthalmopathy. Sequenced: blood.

In nucleotides, the CDR3 is TGTGCCAGTAGTATGGGGCTAAATAGCAATCAGCCCCAGCATTTT. This sequence encodes CASSMGLNSNQPQHF. The chain carries TRBV19 and TRBJ1-5; D perhaps matches TRBD1 (5 bases). Germline CDR1 is LNHDA and CDR2 is SQIVND (reference sequence). Trimming cost V 3 bases and J 0 bases, with 9 bases left between them. The CDR3 is 15 residues long.